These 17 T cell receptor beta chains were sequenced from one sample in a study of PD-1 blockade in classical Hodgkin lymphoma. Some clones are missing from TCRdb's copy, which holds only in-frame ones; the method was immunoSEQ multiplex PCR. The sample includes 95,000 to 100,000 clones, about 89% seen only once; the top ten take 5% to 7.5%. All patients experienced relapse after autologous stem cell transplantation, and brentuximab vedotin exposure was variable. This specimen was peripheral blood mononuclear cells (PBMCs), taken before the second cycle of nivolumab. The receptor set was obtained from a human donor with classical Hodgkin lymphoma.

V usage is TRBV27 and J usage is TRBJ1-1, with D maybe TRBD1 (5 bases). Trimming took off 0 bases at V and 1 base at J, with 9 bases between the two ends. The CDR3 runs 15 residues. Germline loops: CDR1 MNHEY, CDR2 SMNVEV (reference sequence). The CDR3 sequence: CASSLSSGRNTEAFF. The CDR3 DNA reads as TGTGCCAGCAGTTTATCGTCAGGGAGGAACACTGAAGCTTTCTTT.

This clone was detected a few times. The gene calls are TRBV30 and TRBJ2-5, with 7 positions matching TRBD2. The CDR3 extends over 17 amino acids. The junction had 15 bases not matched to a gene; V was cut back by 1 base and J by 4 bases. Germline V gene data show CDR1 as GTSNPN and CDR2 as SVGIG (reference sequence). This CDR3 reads CAWSALSPGREGETQYF. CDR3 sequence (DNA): TGTGCCTGGAGTGCCCTCTCTCCGGGCAGGGAGGGAGAGACCCAGTACTTC.

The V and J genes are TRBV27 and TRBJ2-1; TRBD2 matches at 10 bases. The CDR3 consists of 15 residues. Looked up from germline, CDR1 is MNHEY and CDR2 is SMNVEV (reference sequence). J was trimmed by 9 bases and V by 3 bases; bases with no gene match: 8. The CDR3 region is CASSFGLAGVVEQFF. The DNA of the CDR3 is TGTGCCAGCAGTTTCGGGCTAGCGGGGGTCGTTGAGCAGTTCTTC.

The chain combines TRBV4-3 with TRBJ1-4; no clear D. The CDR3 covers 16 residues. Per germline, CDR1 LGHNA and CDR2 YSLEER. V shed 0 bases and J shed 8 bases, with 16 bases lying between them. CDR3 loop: CASSQDRVEGGEKLFF. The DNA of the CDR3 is TGCGCCAGCAGCCAAGATCGCGTAGAAGGAGGAGAAAAACTGTTTTTT.

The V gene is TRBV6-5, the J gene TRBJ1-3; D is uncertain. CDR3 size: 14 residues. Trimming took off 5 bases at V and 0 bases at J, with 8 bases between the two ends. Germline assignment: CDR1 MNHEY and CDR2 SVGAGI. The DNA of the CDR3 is TGTGCCAGCAGTATGGCCTTCTCTGGAAACACCATATATTTT. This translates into CASSMAFSGNTIYF.

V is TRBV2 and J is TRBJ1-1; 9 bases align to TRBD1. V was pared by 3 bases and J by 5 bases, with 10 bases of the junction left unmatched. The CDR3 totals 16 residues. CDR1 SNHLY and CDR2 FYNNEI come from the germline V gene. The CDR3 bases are TGTGCCAGCAGTGACGTAGGACAGGGGAGGTTTACTGAAGCTTTCTTT. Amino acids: CASSDVGQGRFTEAFF.

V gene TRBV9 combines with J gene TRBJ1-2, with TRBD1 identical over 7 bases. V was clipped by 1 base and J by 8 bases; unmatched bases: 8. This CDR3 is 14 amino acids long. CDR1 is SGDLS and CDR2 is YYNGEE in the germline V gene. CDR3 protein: CASSVSWGQTGYTF. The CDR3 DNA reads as TGTGCCAGCAGCGTATCGTGGGGACAGACGGGCTACACCTTC. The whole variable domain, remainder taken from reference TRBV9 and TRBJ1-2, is DSGVTQTPKHLITATGQRVTLRCSPRSGDLSVYWYQQSLDQGLQFLIQYYNGEERAKGNILERFSAQQFPDLHSELNLSSLELGDSALYFCASSVSWGQTGYTFGSGTRLTVV.

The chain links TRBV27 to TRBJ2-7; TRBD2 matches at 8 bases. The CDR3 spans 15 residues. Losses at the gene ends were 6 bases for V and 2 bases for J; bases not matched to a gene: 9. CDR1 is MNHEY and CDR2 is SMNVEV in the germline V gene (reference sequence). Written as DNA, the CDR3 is TGTGCCAGCAGATCGCCGGGACTAGGTACCTACGAGCAGTACTTC. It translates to CASRSPGLGTYEQYF.

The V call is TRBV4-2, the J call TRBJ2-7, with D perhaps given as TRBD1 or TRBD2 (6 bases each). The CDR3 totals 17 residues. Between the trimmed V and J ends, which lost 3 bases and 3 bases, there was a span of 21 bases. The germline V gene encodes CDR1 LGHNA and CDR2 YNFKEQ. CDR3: CASSHPLEEGGLYEQYF. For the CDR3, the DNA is TGTGCCAGCAGCCATCCCCTGGAGGAGGGGGGTCTCTACGAGCAGTACTTC.

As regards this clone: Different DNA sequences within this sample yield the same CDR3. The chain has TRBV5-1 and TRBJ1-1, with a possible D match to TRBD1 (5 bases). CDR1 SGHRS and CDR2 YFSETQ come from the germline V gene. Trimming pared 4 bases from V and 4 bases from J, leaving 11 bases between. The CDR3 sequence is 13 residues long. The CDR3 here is CASSLRGGTEAFF. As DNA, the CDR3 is TGCGCCAGCAGCCTTAGGGGTGGCACTGAAGCTTTCTTT.

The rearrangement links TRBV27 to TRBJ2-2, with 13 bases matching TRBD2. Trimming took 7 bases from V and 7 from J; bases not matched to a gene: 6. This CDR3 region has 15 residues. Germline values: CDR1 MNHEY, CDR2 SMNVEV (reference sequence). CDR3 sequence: CASKPGTSGNGELFF. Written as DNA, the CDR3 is TGTGCCAGCAAGCCCGGGACTAGCGGGAACGGGGAGCTGTTTTTT.

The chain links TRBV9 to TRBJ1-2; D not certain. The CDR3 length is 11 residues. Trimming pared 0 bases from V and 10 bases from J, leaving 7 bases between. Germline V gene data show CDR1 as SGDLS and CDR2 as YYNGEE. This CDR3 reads CASSVGGIYTF. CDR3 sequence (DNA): TGTGCCAGCAGCGTAGGGGGAATCTACACCTTC.

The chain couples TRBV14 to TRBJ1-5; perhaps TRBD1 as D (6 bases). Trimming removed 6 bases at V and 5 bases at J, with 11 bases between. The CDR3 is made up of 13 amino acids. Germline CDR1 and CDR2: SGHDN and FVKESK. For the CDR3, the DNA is TGTGCCAGCAGTCTCCGACAGGATCAGCCCCAGCATTTT. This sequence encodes CASSLRQDQPQHF.

In DNA form, the CDR3 reads TGTGCCAGCAGGAACTTTGGGGGAGAGACCCAGTACTTC. Amino acid sequence: CASRNFGGETQYF. The chain carries TRBV6-5 and TRBJ2-5; tentatively, D is TRBD1 or TRBD2 (5 bases each). From germline, CDR1 is MNHEY and CDR2 SVGAGI. The V end was cut by 6 bases, the J end by 4 bases, with 12 bases between. The CDR3 sequence is 13 residues long.

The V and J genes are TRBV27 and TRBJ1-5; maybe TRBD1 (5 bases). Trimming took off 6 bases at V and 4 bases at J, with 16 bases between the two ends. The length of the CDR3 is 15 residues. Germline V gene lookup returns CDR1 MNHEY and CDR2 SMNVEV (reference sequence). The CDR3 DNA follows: TGTGCCAGCAGCACGGGGACGGGATGGAATCAGCCCCAGCATTTT. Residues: CASSTGTGWNQPQHF.

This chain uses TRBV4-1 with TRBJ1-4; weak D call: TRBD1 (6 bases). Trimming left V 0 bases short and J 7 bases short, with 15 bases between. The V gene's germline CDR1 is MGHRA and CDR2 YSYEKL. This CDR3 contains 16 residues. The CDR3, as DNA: TGCGCCAGCAGCCAAGACGCAGGGGCTGGGGGTGAAAAACTGTTTTTT. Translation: CASSQDAGAGGEKLFF.

CDR3 protein: CASSEAGGLDTQYF. Here the CDR3 DNA reads TGTGCCAGCAGTGAGGCGGGGGGGCTGGATACGCAGTATTTT. The rearrangement links TRBV7-2 to TRBJ2-3; 9 bases are shared with TRBD2. J was trimmed by 6 bases and V by 6 bases; bases with no gene match: 7. CDR1 and CDR2 (germline): SGHTA, FQGNSA. CDR3 size: 14 residues.